Listed here are 8 T cell receptor beta chains from one sample, sequenced in a study of blood T cell repertoires in COVID-19. TCRdb keeps only in-frame clones here, not all; method: immunoSEQ multiplex PCR. Here the sample spans some 250,000 clones, approximately 86% being singletons. The sample consisted of peripheral blood. These receptors came from a woman aged 18-29 years with acute or convalescent COVID-19.

The rearrangement joins TRBV27 to TRBJ1-1, with D uncertain. The CDR3 extends over 15 amino acids. The V end lost 6 bases, the J end lost 0 bases, and 14 bases lay between the germline ends. Germline assignment: CDR1 MNHEY and CDR2 SMNVEV (reference sequence). The chain's CDR3 is CASSAGESMNTEAFF. CDR3 bases: TGTGCCAGCAGCGCCGGGGAATCCATGAACACTGAAGCTTTCTTT.

The chain has TRBV19 and TRBJ1-5, with a possible D match to TRBD1 (5 bases). This CDR3 comprises 15 residues. Per the germline V gene, CDR1 is LNHDA and CDR2 is SQIVND (reference sequence). Trimming stripped 6 bases from V and 0 bases from J, with 12 bases between. This CDR3 is CASSATATSNQPQHF. The CDR3 DNA follows: TGTGCCAGTAGCGCGACAGCGACTAGCAATCAGCCCCAGCATTTT. The complete variable domain, with remaining parts taken from reference TRBV19 and TRBJ1-5, reads DGGITQSPKYLFRKEGQNVTLSCEQNLNHDAMYWYRQDPGQGLRLIYYSQIVNDFQKGDIAEGYSVSREKKESFPLTVTSAQKNPTAFYLCASSATATSNQPQHFGDGTRLSIL.

This chain links TRBV2 with TRBJ2-1; D ambiguous. The CDR3 runs 12 residues. Trimming left V 1 base short and J 9 bases short, with 7 bases between. Germline CDR1 is SNHLY and CDR2 is FYNNEI. The CDR3 sequence is CASSEDYGEQFF. CDR3 bases: TGTGCCAGCAGTGAAGACTACGGTGAGCAGTTCTTC. Looking up the rest from reference TRBV2 and TRBJ2-1 gives the full variable domain: EPEVTQTPSHQVTQMGQEVILRCVPISNHLYFYWYRQILGQKVEFLVSFYNNEISEKSEIFDDQFSVERPDGSNFTLKIRSTKLEDSAMYFCASSEDYGEQFFGPGTRLTVL.

The chain couples TRBV6-2 or TRBV6-3 to TRBJ1-5; 9 bases map to TRBD1. Trimming cost V 5 bases and J 3 bases; bases outside gene matches: 5. CDR3 length: 15 amino acids. Germline values: CDR1 MNHEY, CDR2 SVGEGT. CDR3 nucleotide sequence: TGTGCCAGCAGTGTGGGACAGGGAAACAATCAGCCCCAGCATTTT. Translated, it gives CASSVGQGNNQPQHF.

This chain uses TRBV9 with TRBJ2-3, with TRBD1 identical over 7 bases. Germline assignment: CDR1 SGDLS and CDR2 YYNGEE. The J segment lost 3 bases and the V segment lost 1 base, leaving 5 bases of the junction unmatched. The CDR3 runs 15 residues. In DNA form, the CDR3 reads TGTGCCAGCAGCGTAAACACAGGGGAGACAGATACGCAGTATTTT. This gives the protein CASSVNTGETDTQYF. The variable domain in full, completed from reference TRBV9 and TRBJ2-3, reads DSGVTQTPKHLITATGQRVTLRCSPRSGDLSVYWYQQSLDQGLQFLIQYYNGEERAKGNILERFSAQQFPDLHSELNLSSLELGDSALYFCASSVNTGETDTQYFGPGTRLTVL.

The V gene is TRBV3-1 (or the pseudogene TRBV3-2), the J gene TRBJ1-2; possibly TRBD1 for D (6 bases). This CDR3 has 14 residues. Trimming cost V 0 bases and J 8 bases, with 13 bases left between them. In germline, CDR1 is LGHDT, CDR2 YNNKEL (reference sequence). Here the CDR3 reads CASSQDGGMGGYTF. CDR3 in DNA: TGTGCCAGCAGCCAAGATGGGGGCATGGGGGGCTACACCTTC.

The V gene is TRBV6-6, the J gene TRBJ1-5; a weak D match, TRBD1 (6 bases). Trimming removed 7 bases at V and 2 bases at J, with 15 bases between. The CDR3 loop spans 15 amino acids. Germline V gene lookup returns CDR1 MNHNY and CDR2 SVGAGI (reference sequence). CDR3 bases: TGTGCCAGCAATTTACAGGGTCGGGGCAATCAGCCCCAGCATTTT. It is translated as CASNLQGRGNQPQHF.

The chain recombines TRBV5-5 with TRBJ2-7; TRBD2 is a possible D gene (6 bases). This CDR3 has 16 residues. CDR1 is SGHKS and CDR2 is YYEKEE in the germline V gene (reference sequence). V lost 4 bases and J 3 bases, leaving 20 bases between the germline ends. The CDR3 protein is CASSPPPAGPVYEQYF. CDR3 DNA: TGTGCCAGCAGCCCCCCCCCGGCGGGACCAGTCTACGAGCAGTACTTC.